These T cell receptor beta chains were read from a single sample in a study of T cells after posttransplantation cyclophosphamide. Sequencing was performed with immunoSEQ multiplex PCR; in TCRdb, only in-frame clones are kept and a portion is missing. Among about 36,000 clones listed, roughly 78% were seen once. Specimen: CD4+ T cells sorted from blood, collected roughly 2,000 days after a stem cell transplant with posttransplant cyclophosphamide. The receptors come from a female patient in her thirties or forties who received an allogeneic stem cell transplant from a related donor, was CMV-positive, and had no GVHD. The T cells may partly be graft donor cells. CDR3s include the opening cysteine and the closing phenylalanine or tryptophan. Fields, in order: D gene, clone size, V gene, J gene, CDR3 protein, CDR3 DNA. D genes are given only for firm matches. Expanded clones get a size class; other rows say once, few or many, or leave the size out.

d_call: -
clone_size: -
v_call: TRBV6-5
j_call: TRBJ1-1
cdr3_aa: CASSRGGHTEAFF
cdr3_nt: TGTGCCAGCAGTCGCGGGGGGCACACTGAAGCTTTCTTT

d_call: -
clone_size: -
v_call: TRBV11-2
j_call: TRBJ2-7
cdr3_aa: CASSLDSKLAYEQYF
cdr3_nt: TGTGCCAGCAGCTTAGATAGCAAGCTCGCCTACGAGCAGTACTTC

d_call: TRBD2
clone_size: once
v_call: TRBV11-2
j_call: TRBJ2-3
cdr3_aa: CASSLLGGTSPDTQYF
cdr3_nt: TGTGCCAGCAGCTTATTGGGTGGGACTAGTCCAGATACGCAGTATTTT

d_call: TRBD1
clone_size: -
v_call: TRBV19
j_call: TRBJ1-6
cdr3_aa: CASSLDRGFNSPLHF
cdr3_nt: TGTGCCAGTAGCCTCGACAGGGGGTTTAATTCACCCCTCCACTTT

d_call: -
clone_size: -
v_call: TRBV6-6
j_call: TRBJ1-4
cdr3_aa: CASSYSMQAANEKLFF
cdr3_nt: TGTGCCAGCAGTTACTCCATGCAGGCAGCTAATGAAAAACTGTTTTTT

d_call: TRBD2
clone_size: -
v_call: TRBV7-3
j_call: TRBJ2-3
cdr3_aa: CASSLSSGTSADTQYF
cdr3_nt: TGTGCCAGCAGCTTATCCTCCGGGACTAGCGCAGATACGCAGTATTTT

d_call: -
clone_size: once
v_call: TRBV7-3
j_call: TRBJ1-3
cdr3_aa: CASSGDSGNTIYF
cdr3_nt: TGTGCCAGCAGCGGAGACTCTGGAAACACCATATATTTT

d_call: TRBD2
clone_size: once
v_call: TRBV6-1
j_call: TRBJ2-3
cdr3_aa: CASERLDREADTQYF
cdr3_nt: TGTGCCAGCGAGAGGTTGGACCGGGAGGCAGATACGCAGTATTTT

d_call: TRBD1
clone_size: -
v_call: TRBV7-6
j_call: TRBJ2-7
cdr3_aa: CASSSLRGGQGRNNSF
cdr3_nt: TGTGCCAGCAGCTCACTCCGCGGGGGACAGGGGAGAAACAACTCGTTC

d_call: TRBD1
clone_size: -
v_call: TRBV7-9
j_call: TRBJ1-1
cdr3_aa: CASSLGDRDRENAFF
cdr3_nt: TGTGCCAGCAGCTTAGGAGACCGGGACAGGGAGAATGCTTTCTTT

d_call: -
clone_size: -
v_call: TRBV11-3
j_call: TRBJ1-1
cdr3_aa: CASRPQGTEAFF
cdr3_nt: TGTGCCAGCAGACCACAGGGAACTGAAGCTTTCTTT

d_call: TRBD2
clone_size: -
v_call: TRBV27
j_call: TRBJ2-1
cdr3_aa: CASLPRRGGLNEQFF
cdr3_nt: TGTGCCAGCCTCCCAAGGCGGGGGGGCCTGAATGAGCAGTTCTTC

d_call: TRBD1
clone_size: -
v_call: TRBV19
j_call: TRBJ1-1
cdr3_aa: CASSTQGARNTEAFF
cdr3_nt: TGTGCCAGTAGTACTCAGGGGGCCCGGAACACTGAAGCTTTCTTT

d_call: TRBD1
clone_size: -
v_call: TRBV4-1
j_call: TRBJ1-1
cdr3_aa: CASRYGTGVGSTEAFF
cdr3_nt: TGCGCCAGCAGATACGGGACAGGGGTCGGCAGCACTGAAGCTTTCTTT

d_call: TRBD1
clone_size: -
v_call: TRBV5-4
j_call: TRBJ1-4
cdr3_aa: CASSPGQGGKLFF
cdr3_nt: TGTGCCAGCAGCCCAGGACAGGGTGGAAAACTGTTTTTT

d_call: TRBD1
clone_size: -
v_call: TRBV5-6
j_call: TRBJ1-5
cdr3_aa: CASSSTGTVNQPQHF
cdr3_nt: TGTGCCAGCAGCTCCACGGGGACAGTTAATCAGCCCCAGCATTTT

d_call: TRBD2
clone_size: once
v_call: TRBV7-4
j_call: TRBJ2-5
cdr3_aa: CASSGKLGLATAQYF
cdr3_nt: TGTGCCAGCAGCGGAAAGTTGGGACTAGCCACGGCCCAGTACTTC

d_call: TRBD1
clone_size: -
v_call: TRBV18
j_call: TRBJ2-5
cdr3_aa: CASSPLGTATQETQYF
cdr3_nt: TGTGCCAGCTCACCACTCGGGACAGCCACTCAAGAGACCCAGTACTTC

d_call: TRBD1
clone_size: -
v_call: TRBV4-2
j_call: TRBJ2-3
cdr3_aa: CASSYFRDRDADTQYF
cdr3_nt: TGTGCCAGCAGCTACTTCCGGGACAGGGACGCAGATACGCAGTATTTT

d_call: -
clone_size: -
v_call: TRBV9
j_call: TRBJ1-3
cdr3_aa: CASSVDVGGYSGNTIYF
cdr3_nt: TGTGCCAGCAGCGTAGACGTCGGAGGTTACTCTGGAAACACCATATATTTT

d_call: TRBD1
clone_size: -
v_call: TRBV18
j_call: TRBJ2-2
cdr3_aa: CASSPPFGQGGTGELFF
cdr3_nt: TGTGCCAGCTCACCACCGTTCGGACAGGGTGGAACCGGGGAGCTGTTTTTT

d_call: TRBD1
clone_size: -
v_call: TRBV7-9
j_call: TRBJ2-5
cdr3_aa: CASSPRGPETQYF
cdr3_nt: TGTGCCAGCAGCCCTAGGGGGCCAGAGACCCAGTACTTC

d_call: -
clone_size: -
v_call: TRBV6-6
j_call: TRBJ2-3
cdr3_aa: CASTKGSTDTQYF
cdr3_nt: TGTGCCAGCACAAAGGGGAGCACAGATACGCAGTATTTT

d_call: TRBD2
clone_size: medium-sized
v_call: TRBV5-5
j_call: TRBJ2-2
cdr3_aa: CASSVRLAGSSGELFF
cdr3_nt: TGTGCCAGCAGCGTCCGACTAGCGGGGTCTTCCGGGGAGCTGTTTTTT

d_call: TRBD2
clone_size: -
v_call: TRBV28
j_call: TRBJ2-4
cdr3_aa: CASTALAGGPLAKNIQYF
cdr3_nt: TGTGCCAGCACGGCACTAGCGGGGGGGCCACTAGCCAAAAACATTCAGTACTTC

d_call: TRBD2
clone_size: -
v_call: TRBV10-3
j_call: TRBJ2-2
cdr3_aa: CAISVLAGYSNTGELFF
cdr3_nt: TGTGCCATCAGTGTCCTAGCGGGGTATAGTAACACCGGGGAGCTGTTTTTT

d_call: -
clone_size: -
v_call: TRBV27
j_call: TRBJ1-5
cdr3_aa: CASSPRGGNQPQHF
cdr3_nt: TGTGCCAGCAGTCCCAGGGGTGGGAATCAGCCCCAGCATTTT

d_call: TRBD1
clone_size: -
v_call: TRBV11-3
j_call: TRBJ2-5
cdr3_aa: CASSLNSGGIETQYF
cdr3_nt: TGTGCCAGCAGCTTGAACTCAGGGGGCATAGAGACCCAGTACTTC

d_call: -
clone_size: -
v_call: TRBV5-1
j_call: TRBJ1-1
cdr3_aa: CASSFGGNTEAFF
cdr3_nt: TGCGCCAGCAGCTTCGGAGGAAACACTGAAGCTTTCTTT

d_call: -
clone_size: -
v_call: TRBV28
j_call: TRBJ1-2
cdr3_aa: CASNPGGGEDYGYTF
cdr3_nt: TGTGCCAGCAACCCCGGCGGGGGTGAGGACTATGGCTACACCTTC

d_call: TRBD1
clone_size: -
v_call: TRBV10-3
j_call: TRBJ1-5
cdr3_aa: CASLDRVGNQPQHF
cdr3_nt: TGTGCCTCATTGGACAGGGTGGGCAATCAGCCCCAGCATTTT

d_call: -
clone_size: -
v_call: TRBV7-9
j_call: TRBJ2-3
cdr3_aa: CASSLQGPTDTQYF
cdr3_nt: TGTGCCAGCAGCCTGCAGGGCCCCACAGATACGCAGTATTTT

d_call: -
clone_size: -
v_call: TRBV11-2
j_call: TRBJ2-5
cdr3_aa: CASSVGIPGETQYF
cdr3_nt: TGTGCCAGCAGCGTGGGCATCCCCGGTGAGACCCAGTACTTC

d_call: TRBD1
clone_size: -
v_call: TRBV5-1
j_call: TRBJ1-6
cdr3_aa: CASSLRQGASPLHF
cdr3_nt: TGCGCCAGCAGCTTGAGACAGGGGGCTTCACCCCTCCACTTT

d_call: -
clone_size: -
v_call: TRBV28
j_call: TRBJ2-1
cdr3_aa: CASSRGWTQQFF
cdr3_nt: TGTGCCAGCAGCCGAGGGTGGACCCAGCAGTTCTTC

d_call: TRBD2
clone_size: -
v_call: TRBV6-5
j_call: TRBJ2-2
cdr3_aa: CASSWTSGATGELFF
cdr3_nt: TGTGCCAGCAGTTGGACTAGCGGGGCAACCGGGGAGCTGTTTTTT

d_call: -
clone_size: -
v_call: TRBV6-5
j_call: TRBJ2-1
cdr3_aa: CASSQLSGSYNEQFF
cdr3_nt: TGTGCCAGCAGCCAACTCTCGGGCTCCTACAATGAGCAGTTCTTC

d_call: TRBD2
clone_size: -
v_call: TRBV6-5
j_call: TRBJ2-7
cdr3_aa: CASSYTSGGPNEQYF
cdr3_nt: TGTGCCAGCAGTTACACTAGCGGGGGCCCAAACGAGCAGTACTTC

d_call: TRBD1
clone_size: -
v_call: TRBV27
j_call: TRBJ2-1
cdr3_aa: CASSFRQGYNEQFF
cdr3_nt: TGTGCCAGCAGTTTTCGACAGGGTTACAATGAGCAGTTCTTC

d_call: -
clone_size: -
v_call: TRBV7-3
j_call: TRBJ1-5
cdr3_aa: CASSLRRGGNQPQHF
cdr3_nt: TGTGCCAGCAGCTTACGCAGGGGTGGCAATCAGCCCCAGCATTTT

d_call: TRBD2
clone_size: -
v_call: TRBV6-1
j_call: TRBJ2-1
cdr3_aa: CASRPGTGGDNEQFF
cdr3_nt: TGTGCCAGCAGGCCTGGAACCGGGGGGGATAATGAGCAGTTCTTC

d_call: TRBD1
clone_size: -
v_call: TRBV6-5
j_call: TRBJ2-5
cdr3_aa: CASSYTAWTGGETQYF
cdr3_nt: TGTGCCAGCAGTTACACAGCCTGGACAGGGGGGGAGACCCAGTACTTC

d_call: -
clone_size: -
v_call: TRBV29-1
j_call: TRBJ1-2
cdr3_aa: CSVEKWPNYGYTF
cdr3_nt: TGCAGCGTTGAGAAGTGGCCCAACTATGGCTACACCTTC

d_call: -
clone_size: -
v_call: TRBV5-1
j_call: TRBJ1-6
cdr3_aa: CASSLDRFNNSPLHF
cdr3_nt: TGCGCCAGCAGCTTGGACCGGTTCAATAATTCACCCCTCCACTTT

d_call: TRBD1
clone_size: -
v_call: TRBV5-1
j_call: TRBJ1-4
cdr3_aa: CASSRTGGGEKLFF
cdr3_nt: TGCGCCAGCAGCCGGACAGGGGGCGGTGAAAAACTGTTTTTT

d_call: -
clone_size: -
v_call: TRBV5-1
j_call: TRBJ2-3
cdr3_aa: CASSWTEPSTDTQYF
cdr3_nt: TGCGCCAGCAGCTGGACAGAGCCTAGCACAGATACGCAGTATTTT

d_call: -
clone_size: -
v_call: TRBV11-2
j_call: TRBJ2-3
cdr3_aa: CASSLDRGGLADTQYF
cdr3_nt: TGTGCCAGCAGCTTAGATAGGGGGGGGCTGGCAGATACGCAGTATTTT

d_call: -
clone_size: -
v_call: TRBV4-3
j_call: TRBJ2-2
cdr3_aa: CASSHIGGTGELFF
cdr3_nt: TGCGCCAGCAGCCATATAGGGGGCACCGGGGAGCTGTTTTTT

d_call: TRBD1
clone_size: -
v_call: TRBV9
j_call: TRBJ1-2
cdr3_aa: CASSPRGQVYGYTF
cdr3_nt: TGTGCCAGCAGCCCCCGGGGACAGGTCTATGGCTACACCTTC

d_call: -
clone_size: few
v_call: TRBV5-1
j_call: TRBJ1-4
cdr3_aa: CASRRGGEEKLFF
cdr3_nt: TGCGCCAGCCGCCGGGGAGGAGAAGAAAAACTGTTTTTT